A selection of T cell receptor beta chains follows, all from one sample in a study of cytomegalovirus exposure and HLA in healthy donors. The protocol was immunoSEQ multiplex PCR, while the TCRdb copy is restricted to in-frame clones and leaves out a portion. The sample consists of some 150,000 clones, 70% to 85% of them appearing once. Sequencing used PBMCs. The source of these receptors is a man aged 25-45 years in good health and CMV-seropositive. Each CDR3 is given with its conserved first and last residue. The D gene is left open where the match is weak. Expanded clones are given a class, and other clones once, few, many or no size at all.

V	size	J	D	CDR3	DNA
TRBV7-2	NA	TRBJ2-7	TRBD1	CASSLGGQGSYEQYF	TGTGCCAGCAGCCTAGGCGGACAGGGGTCTTACGAGCAGTACTTC
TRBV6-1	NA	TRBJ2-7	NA	CASSVLGQPEQYF	TGTGCCAGCAGTGTCTTGGGGCAGCCCGAGCAGTACTTC
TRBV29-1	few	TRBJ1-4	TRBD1	CSAPGQGGSEKLFF	TGCAGCGCCCCGGGACAGGGGGGGAGTGAAAAACTGTTTTTT
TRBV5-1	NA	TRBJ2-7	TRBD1	CASSLGGTGGLRPYEQYF	TGCGCCAGCAGCTTGGGAGGGACAGGGGGACTTAGACCCTACGAGCAGTACTTC
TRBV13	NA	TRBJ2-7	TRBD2	CASSPRGTPGEQYF	TGTGCCAGCAGCCCGCGGGGGACCCCGGGCGAGCAGTACTTC
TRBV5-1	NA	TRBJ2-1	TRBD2	CASSPGGGQFPSDEQFF	TGCGCCAGCAGCCCGGGGGGAGGCCAGTTTCCGTCGGATGAGCAGTTCTTC
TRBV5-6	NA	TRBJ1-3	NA	CASSLDSSGNTIYF	TGTGCCAGCAGCTTGGACAGCTCTGGAAACACCATATATTTT
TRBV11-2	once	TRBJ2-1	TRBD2	CASSLDRGLAGGYNEQFF	TGTGCCAGCAGCTTAGATCGAGGACTAGCGGGGGGGTACAATGAGCAGTTCTTC
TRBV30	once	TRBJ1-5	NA	CAWSGRDFRSNQPQHF	TGTGCCTGGAGTGGGAGGGACTTTCGTAGCAATCAGCCCCAGCATTTT
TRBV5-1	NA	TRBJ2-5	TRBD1	CASTETGGGETQYF	TGCGCCAGCACCGAGACAGGGGGCGGAGAGACCCAGTACTTC
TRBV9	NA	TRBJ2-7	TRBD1	CASSLTGDYEQYF	TGTGCCAGCAGCCTCACAGGGGACTACGAGCAGTACTTC
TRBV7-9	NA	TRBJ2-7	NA	CASSLQQDGGRDYEQYF	TGTGCCAGCAGCCTTCAACAGGACGGGGGTCGGGACTACGAGCAGTACTTC
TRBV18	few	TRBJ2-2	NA	CASSHDLNTGELFF	TGTGCCAGCTCACATGACTTGAACACCGGGGAGCTGTTTTTT
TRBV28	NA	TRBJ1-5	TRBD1	CASRRSGTGSNQPQHF	TGTGCCAGCAGACGCTCCGGGACAGGGAGCAATCAGCCCCAGCATTTT
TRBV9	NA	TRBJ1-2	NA	CASSVAGTNNYGYTF	TGTGCCAGCAGCGTAGCTGGTACTAATAACTATGGCTACACCTTC
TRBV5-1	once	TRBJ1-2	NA	CASSLSGSYGYTF	TGCGCCAGCAGCTTGTCAGGATCCTATGGCTACACCTTC
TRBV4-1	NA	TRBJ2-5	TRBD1	CASSQDRQGGRQTQYF	TGCGCCAGCAGCCAAGACAGACAGGGGGGTCGTCAGACCCAGTACTTC
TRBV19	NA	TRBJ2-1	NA	CATQRDRTYNEQFF	TGTGCCACCCAGCGGGACAGGACCTACAATGAGCAGTTCTTC
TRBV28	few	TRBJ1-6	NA	CASSNPARGWNSPLHF	TGTGCCAGCAGTAACCCCGCCCGGGGGTGGAATTCACCCCTCCACTTT
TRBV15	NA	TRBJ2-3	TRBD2	CATSRSGAGTSGTDTQYF	TGTGCCACCAGCAGATCAGGTGCCGGGACTAGCGGCACAGATACGCAGTATTTT
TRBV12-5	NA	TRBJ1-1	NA	CASGLVGAEAFF	TGTGCTAGTGGTTTGGTAGGGGCTGAAGCTTTCTTT
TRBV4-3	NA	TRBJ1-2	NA	CASSQAGSYGYTF	TGCGCCAGCAGCCAAGCAGGAAGCTATGGCTACACCTTC
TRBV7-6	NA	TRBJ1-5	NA	CASSFNVGGNQPQHF	TGTGCCAGCAGCTTCAACGTTGGCGGTAATCAGCCCCAGCATTTT
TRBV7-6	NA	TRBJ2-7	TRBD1	CASSLDQGVSYEQYF	TGTGCCAGCAGCTTAGACCAGGGGGTCTCCTACGAGCAGTACTTC
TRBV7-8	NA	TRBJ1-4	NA	CASSFFEGDIPPGKLFF	TGTGCCAGCAGCTTTTTCGAAGGGGATATCCCGCCGGGAAAACTGTTTTTT
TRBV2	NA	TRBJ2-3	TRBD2	CASRAGGSGTDTQYF	TGTGCCAGCAGAGCGGGGGGGTCGGGCACAGATACGCAGTATTTT
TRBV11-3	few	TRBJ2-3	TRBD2	CASSKGRTSGGTTDTQYF	TGTGCCAGCAGCAAGGGAAGGACTAGCGGGGGGACCACAGATACGCAGTATTTT
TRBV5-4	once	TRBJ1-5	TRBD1	CASSLGTGSNQPQHF	TGTGCCAGCAGCTTGGGGACAGGGTCCAATCAGCCCCAGCATTTT
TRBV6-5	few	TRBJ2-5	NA	CASSQGSETQYF	TGTGCCAGCTCTCAGGGATCAGAGACCCAGTACTTC
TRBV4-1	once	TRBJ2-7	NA	CASSQDMIRKGEQYF	TGCGCCAGCAGCCAAGATATGATCCGGAAGGGGGAGCAGTACTTC